Listed below are T cell receptor beta chains from one sample, sequenced in a study of blood T cell repertoires in COVID-19. Profiling relied on immunoSEQ multiplex PCR, and the TCRdb table lists in-frame clones only, not all of them. The data contain 200,000 or so clones, around 85% of them singletons. The specimen was PBMCs or T cells enriched from blood (not recorded which). These receptors originate from a woman aged 40 to 55 with acute COVID-19. Both conserved end residues are part of each CDR3. A D gene is named only where the DNA matches it firmly. Only part of the rows carry a size: once, few, many, or a class if the clone is expanded.

NA | TRBJ2-2 | NA | TRBV12-1 | TGTGCCAGCACTGGCCCGTACACCGGGGAGCTGTTTTTT | CASTGPYTGELFF
NA | TRBJ1-2 | NA | TRBV11-2 | TGTGCCAGCAGCGTGGACCGGGGTGGCTACACCTTC | CASSVDRGGYTF
few | TRBJ1-2 | NA | TRBV7-9 | TGTGCCAGCAGCTTAGTCGCATTGAGGAACTATGGCTACACCTTC | CASSLVALRNYGYTF
NA | TRBJ2-7 | TRBD2 | TRBV28 | TGTGCCAGCAGTTATGGAATAGCGGGATTACTTGTTTCCTCCTACGAGCAGTACTTC | CASSYGIAGLLVSSYEQYF
NA | TRBJ2-4 | NA | TRBV6-2/TRBV6-3 | TGTGCCAGCAGTTCGGTAAGCTCGCCGCCCATCCAATACATTCAGTACTTC | CASSSVSSPPIQYIQYF
NA | TRBJ1-6 | TRBD1 | TRBV5-4 | TGTGCCAGCAGCTTGGCGACAGGGGGATCACCCCTCCACTTT | CASSLATGGSPLHF
NA | TRBJ1-2 | NA | TRBV19 | TGTGCCAGTAGTATAGACGGGGTCTATGGCTACACCTTC | CASSIDGVYGYTF
NA | TRBJ1-2 | NA | TRBV14 | TGTGCCAGCAGCCCGTGGCAGGGCTATGGCTACACCTTC | CASSPWQGYGYTF
NA | TRBJ2-7 | TRBD2 | TRBV4-1 | TGCGCCAGCAGCCAAGGGAGGGGAACTAGCGGGAAGAACGAGCAGTACTTC | CASSQGRGTSGKNEQYF
NA | TRBJ1-1 | NA | TRBV11-2 | TGTGCCAGCAGCCTCACGGAGAGGACTGAAGCTTTCTTT | CASSLTERTEAFF
few | TRBJ2-7 | NA | TRBV29-1 | TGCAGCGTTGAATTATTAGGGGACGAGCAGTACTTC | CSVELLGDEQYF
NA | TRBJ1-6 | NA | TRBV5-1 | TGCGCCAGCAGCTTGGAATCAGGCGTGGGTAATTCACCCCTCCACTTT | CASSLESGVGNSPLHF
NA | TRBJ2-7 | NA | TRBV6-4 | TGTGCCAGCAGTGACCCACCGGGAGATAGGTTGTTTAGTTACGAGCAGTACTTC | CASSDPPGDRLFSYEQYF
NA | TRBJ2-7 | NA | TRBV28 | TGTGCCAGCAGTTTCGCAGTCCGCGAGCAGTACTTC | CASSFAVREQYF
NA | TRBJ2-6 | TRBD1 | TRBV5-5 | TGTGCCAGCAGCTTGACAGGGGGATCTCTGGGGGCCAACGTCCTGACTTTC | CASSLTGGSLGANVLTF
NA | TRBJ2-7 | NA | TRBV19 | TGTGCCAGTTCCCAAACGAGCTCCTACGAGCAGTACTTC | CASSQTSSYEQYF
NA | TRBJ2-7 | NA | TRBV7-9 | TGTGCCAGCAGCTTTTCCGAGCAGGCTGGAGAGCAGTACTTC | CASSFSEQAGEQYF
once | TRBJ2-2 | NA | TRBV3-1/TRBV3-2 | TGTGCCAGCAGCCAACCAGACAGGCCGAGGCTGTTTTTT | CASSQPDRPRLFF
NA | TRBJ1-4 | NA | TRBV28 | TGTGCCAGCCAAAAACAGGGTACTGGTGAAAAACTGTTTTTT | CASQKQGTGEKLFF
NA | TRBJ1-1 | NA | TRBV4-1 | TGCGCCAGCAGCCAAGACGGGAGGGGAACTGAAGCTTTCTTT | CASSQDGRGTEAFF
NA | TRBJ2-2 | NA | TRBV6-5 | TGTGCCAGCGGTCGAAGTTCGGTGAGGACCGGGGAGCTGTTTTTT | CASGRSSVRTGELFF
NA | TRBJ2-3 | TRBD2 | TRBV5-1 | TGCGCCAGCAGCTATCAACTAGCGGGAGGACCAGATACGCAGTATTTT | CASSYQLAGGPDTQYF
NA | TRBJ1-1 | NA | TRBV5-4 | TGTGCCAGCAGCTTGGCGTTACAGGGTCCCACTGAAGCTTTCTTT | CASSLALQGPTEAFF
NA | TRBJ2-3 | TRBD1 | TRBV15 | TGTGCCACCAGATACCCACGGGAGACAGGGGTGGGAGATACGCAGTATTTT | CATRYPRETGVGDTQYF
NA | TRBJ1-2 | NA | TRBV21-1 | TGTGCCAGACCAGGGCTGGGAATTTATGGCTACACCTTC | CARPGLGIYGYTF
NA | TRBJ2-7 | TRBD2 | TRBV9 | TGTGCCAGCAGCGTTGGACTAGCGGGAGGGGACGAGCAGTACTTC | CASSVGLAGGDEQYF
NA | TRBJ1-3 | NA | TRBV5-6 | TGTGCCAGCAGCTTGGCCCCAGGGAACGGAAACACCATATATTTT | CASSLAPGNGNTIYF
few | TRBJ1-2 | NA | TRBV6-5 | TGTGCCAGCAGTTACCTTCAGGGAGGTGGCTACACCTTC | CASSYLQGGGYTF
once | TRBJ2-3 | TRBD2 | TRBV30 | TGTGCCTGGAGTCACAGGACTAGCGGGGGGGCCCGGGCGCAGTATTTT | CAWSHRTSGGARAQYF
NA | TRBJ1-1 | NA | TRBV5-4 | TGTGCCAGCAGCTTGGAGCAGGTGCTGGGGAACACTGAAGCTTTCTTT | CASSLEQVLGNTEAFF
NA | TRBJ2-1 | NA | TRBV29-1 | TGCAGCGTTATCCCCGGGAGTAGCTCCTACAATGAGCAGTTCTTC | CSVIPGSSSYNEQFF
NA | TRBJ2-1 | TRBD2 | TRBV5-1 | TGCGCCAGCAGCCCCATCCCCAAGACTAGCGGGAGGGGTGGGATCAATGAGCAGTTCTTC | CASSPIPKTSGRGGINEQFF
NA | TRBJ1-5 | NA | TRBV24-1 | TGTGCCACCAGTGATTTTGGACTGACCCAGCATTTT | CATSDFGLTQHF
NA | TRBJ2-3 | NA | TRBV21-1 | TGTGCCAGCAGCCTTGGGAGGGACGGACCCACAGATACGCAGTATTTT | CASSLGRDGPTDTQYF
NA | TRBJ2-2 | TRBD2 | TRBV28 | TGTGCCAGCAGTGGTAGGCTAGCGGGTAGGAGGACCGGGGAGCTGTTTTTT | CASSGRLAGRRTGELFF
NA | TRBJ1-5 | TRBD1 | TRBV24-1 | TGTGCCACCAGTGACGGGGGGACAGGTGATCAGCCCCAGCATTTT | CATSDGGTGDQPQHF
few | TRBJ1-5 | NA | TRBV5-8 | TGTGCCAGCAGCTTGGGTCCCGAGGGTCAGCCCCAGCATTTT | CASSLGPEGQPQHF
once | TRBJ2-2 | NA | TRBV5-4 | TGTGCCAGCAGCTTGGTCAGGGCGGACACCGGGGAGCTGTTTTTT | CASSLVRADTGELFF